These 21 T cell receptor beta chains came from one sample sequenced in a study of cytomegalovirus exposure and HLA in healthy donors. Sequencing was performed with immunoSEQ multiplex PCR; in TCRdb, only in-frame clones are kept and a portion is missing. The sample contains about 120,000 clones, approximately 89% of which appear only once. Input material: PBMCs. The receptors here all came from a woman in her late teens or twenties in good health and CMV-seronegative.

This clone showed up just once. V gene TRBV2 combines with J gene TRBJ1-1, with 10 bases lining up with TRBD1. The CDR3 totals 14 residues. Germline-derived CDR1 and CDR2 are SNHLY and FYNNEI. V shed 4 bases, J shed 3 bases, and the junction held 2 bases outside the gene matches. The CDR3 loop is CASSGGTGDTEAFF. CDR3 bases: TGTGCCAGCAGTGGGGGGACAGGGGACACTGAAGCTTTCTTT.

This clone occurred once. V is TRBV6-1 and J is TRBJ1-3, with unresolved D. V was cut by 3 bases and J by 4 bases, with 7 bases left in between. This CDR3 contains 13 residues. The germline V gene encodes CDR1 MNHNS and CDR2 SASEGT. CDR3 DNA sequence: TGTGCCAGCAGTGATTCGTCCGGAAACACCATATATTTT. Translating gives CASSDSSGNTIYF.

The V and J genes are TRBV6-1 and TRBJ1-1; D is undetermined. Germline CDR1 MNHNS, CDR2 SASEGT. The CDR3 length is 12 residues. Trimming pared 5 bases from V and 2 bases from J, leaving 6 bases between. CDR3 DNA: TGTGCCAGCAGTCCAGGAAACACTGAAGCTTTCTTT. Protein sequence: CASSPGNTEAFF.

With respect to this clone: Additional DNA sequences in this sample encode the identical CDR3. This chain's CDR3 is CASSVGLLDTQYF. The DNA of the CDR3 is TGTGCCAGCAGCGTAGGACTTTTGGATACGCAGTATTTT. V usage is TRBV9 and J usage is TRBJ2-3, with D unclear. V was clipped by 0 bases and J by 6 bases, with 8 bases between them. This CDR3 is built from 13 residues. The germline CDR1 and CDR2 sequences are SGDLS and YYNGEE.

The chain joins TRBV7-9 to TRBJ1-5; 7 nucleotides match TRBD1. V shed 5 bases, J shed 1 base, and the junction held 11 bases outside the gene matches. The CDR3 covers 17 residues. CDR1 and CDR2 (germline): SEHNR, FQNEAQ (reference sequence). CDR3 bases: TGTGCCAGCAGCCAATCCCCAGGGGGAGGAAGCAATCAGCCCCAGCATTTT. It codes for CASSQSPGGGSNQPQHF. The full variable domain, with the rest looked up from reference TRBV7-9 and TRBJ1-5, is DTGVSQNPRHKITKRGQNVTFRCDPISEHNRLYWYRQTLGQGPEFLTYFQNEAQLEKSRLLSDRFSAERPKGSFSTLEIQRTEQGDSAMYLCASSQSPGGGSNQPQHFGDGTRLSIL.

The chain couples TRBV5-8 to TRBJ1-5, with D hard to call. The CDR3 has 16 amino acids. Germline CDR1 and CDR2: SGHTS and YDEGEE. Trimming removed 1 base from V and 6 bases from J, with 17 bases in between. The CDR3 DNA is TGTGCCAGCAGCTTGTTACGGATCCCGGAGGGTCAGCCCCAGCATTTT. This translates into CASSLLRIPEGQPQHF.

J is TRBJ1-2 and V is TRBV5-6; D not resolved. The V end was cut by 1 base, the J end by 1 base, with 5 bases between. The CDR3 contains 13 residues. From germline, CDR1 is SGHDT and CDR2 YYEEEE. The CDR3 DNA follows: TGTGCCAGCAGCTTGCCCAATAACTATGGCTACACCTTC. Amino acid sequence: CASSLPNNYGYTF.

This chain uses TRBV5-8 with TRBJ1-1, with a weak D call TRBD1 (5 bases). Germline assignment: CDR1 SGHTS and CDR2 YDEGEE. The CDR3 runs to 12 residues. Between the trimmed V and J ends, which lost 4 bases and 7 bases, there was a span of 11 bases. For the CDR3, the DNA is TGTGCCAGCAGCCGGGGGGGAGGTGAAGCTTTCTTT. Amino acid sequence: CASSRGGGEAFF.

This clone was picked up one time. The rearrangement uses TRBV18 and TRBJ2-2; the D gene is possibly TRBD2 (6 bases). This CDR3 is built from 15 residues. Germline values: CDR1 KGHSH, CDR2 LQKENI. The V gene lost 0 bases and the J gene lost 3 bases, with 8 bases spanning the gap. The DNA of the CDR3 is TGTGCCAGCTCACCACCGGGACTCTACACCGGGGAGCTGTTTTTT. Its protein product is CASSPPGLYTGELFF.

V and J are TRBV9 and TRBJ2-2; 7 bases agree with TRBD1. Germline loops: CDR1 SGDLS, CDR2 YYNGEE. The length of the CDR3 is 17 residues. The ends lost 4 bases at V and 5 bases at J; junction bases unmatched: 14. CDR3 nucleotides: TGTGCCAGCAGCCCTCATCCCGCAGGGGGTAGAACCGGGGAGCTGTTTTTT. It is translated as CASSPHPAGGRTGELFF.

This clone was seen a handful of times. The CDR3 is CASSKDRGHYEQYF. The CDR3 DNA follows: TGTGCCAGCAGCAAGGACAGGGGGCACTACGAGCAGTACTTC. The rearrangement uses TRBV11-2 and TRBJ2-7; 11 bases line up with TRBD1. CDR1 is SGHAT, CDR2 FQNNGV, per germline. Trimming cost V 5 bases and J 3 bases; bases outside gene matches: 3. The CDR3 extends over 14 amino acids.

The chain joins TRBV6-1 to TRBJ1-6; TRBD1 matches at 7 bases. Germline V lookup: CDR1 MNHNS, CDR2 SASEGT. Trimming took 3 bases from V and 10 from J; bases not matched to a gene: 18. The CDR3 covers 18 residues. The CDR3 nucleotides are TGTGCCAGCAGTGAGGAATACACAGGGGTGGGAGCAAGGTCACCCCTCCACTTT. Its protein is CASSEEYTGVGARSPLHF.

As concerns this clone: An end of the junction does not agree with germline; a read error may underlie this. The CDR3 DNA is TGTGCCAGCAGCGTCACACCGGGACAGGGTAACAACGGGGAGCTGTTTTTT. This sequence encodes CASSVTPGQGNNGELFF. The V gene is TRBV9, the J gene TRBJ2-2; 9 positions match TRBD1. The germline CDR1 and CDR2 sequences are SGDLS and YYNGEE. The CDR3 runs to 17 residues.

A few counts support this clone. DNA of the CDR3: TGTGCCAGTCGGGACAGTAATGACTATGAGCAGTTCTTC. Its translation is CASRDSNDYEQFF. The chain combines TRBV27 with TRBJ2-1; 7 bases line up with TRBD1. Trimming cost V 9 bases and J 8 bases; bases outside gene matches: 10. This CDR3 is built from 13 residues. CDR1 and CDR2 from the germline V gene are MNHEY and SMNVEV (reference sequence).

The CDR3 nucleotides are TGTGCCAGCAGGCCGGGACAGGGGGGGCATGAGCAGTTCTTC. Its protein product is CASRPGQGGHEQFF. The chain carries TRBV9 and TRBJ2-1, with 11 positions matching TRBD1. The CDR3 spans 14 residues. Germline-derived CDR1 and CDR2 are SGDLS and YYNGEE. Trimming removed 5 bases from V and 8 bases from J; junction bases left unmatched: 6.

V is TRBV19 and J is TRBJ1-1; D is unresolved. This CDR3 is 14 amino acids long. Deletions cut 6 bases from V and 2 bases from J, with 13 bases between. Looked up from germline, CDR1 is LNHDA and CDR2 is SQIVND (reference sequence). The CDR3 DNA sequence: TGTGCCAGTAGGAGGGTTTTGCCAAACACTGAAGCTTTCTTT. As protein: CASRRVLPNTEAFF.

The sample holds a few counts of this clone. This chain connects TRBV5-1 to TRBJ1-2; 7 nucleotides agree with TRBD1. This CDR3 has 14 amino acids. Germline V CDR1 and CDR2: SGHRS, YFSETQ. Trimming took 4 bases from V and 4 from J; bases not matched to a gene: 7. CDR3 protein: CASSPGQPGYGYTF. In DNA form, the CDR3 reads TGCGCCAGCAGCCCGGGACAGCCGGGCTATGGCTACACCTTC.

This clone was picked up one time. The chain recombines TRBV5-1 with TRBJ2-5; 7 nucleotides match TRBD1. Trimming removed 4 bases from V and 7 bases from J; junction bases left unmatched: 7. Germline V lookup: CDR1 SGHRS, CDR2 YFSETQ. This CDR3 has 13 amino acids. CDR3 sequence (DNA): TGCGCCAGCAGCCTGGACAGGAGAGGGACCCAGTACTTC. Its protein product is CASSLDRRGTQYF. The full variable domain, in which reference TRBV5-1 and TRBJ2-5 provide the parts outside the CDR3, is KAGVTQTPRYLIKTRGQQVTLSCSPISGHRSVSWYQQTPGQGLQFLFEYFSETQRNKGNFPGRFSGRQFSNSRSEMNVSTLELGDSALYLCASSLDRRGTQYFGPGTRLLVL.

CDR3 loop: CASSEWTSGGSYNEQFF. DNA of the CDR3: TGTGCCAGCAGCGAATGGACTAGCGGGGGATCCTACAATGAGCAGTTCTTC. V and J are TRBV21-1 and TRBJ2-1; the listed D gene, TRBD2, was not tested against the DNA. TRBV21-1 is an annotated pseudogene. The CDR3 sequence is 17 residues long.

This clone occurred once. The rearrangement uses TRBV6-5 and TRBJ2-1; TRBD1 matches at 10 bases. This CDR3 region has 15 residues. The germline gives CDR1 MNHEY, CDR2 SVGAGI. The ends lost 1 base at V and 5 bases at J; junction bases unmatched: 2. CDR3: CASSYWTGGDNEQFF. The CDR3 DNA is TGTGCCAGCAGTTACTGGACAGGGGGTGACAATGAGCAGTTCTTC.

This chain links TRBV4-1 with TRBJ1-2, with TRBD1 identical over 8 bases. Germline CDR1 reads MGHRA; CDR2 reads YSYEKL. V was clipped by 1 base and J by 8 bases; unmatched bases: 15. This CDR3 is 17 amino acids long. In nucleotides, the CDR3 is TGCGCCAGCAGCCAAGGGATCAGGGGGCGATTGGTTGAGGGCTACACCTTC. This gives the protein CASSQGIRGRLVEGYTF.